This T cell receptor (beta chain) was recorded in a study of CD4+ T cells in melanoma. The method was immunoSEQ multiplex PCR; TCRdb's version includes in-frame clones alone and lacks a portion of them. This table has 10,000 to 12,000 clones, roughly 60% appearing once. As regards this clone: Its antigen is undetermined.

This CDR3 region has 15 residues. Germline V lookup: CDR1 MNHNY, CDR2 SVGAGI (reference sequence). V was trimmed by 2 bases and J by 5 bases, leaving 10 bases between them. Study-level results: CD8+ T cell, macrophage and B cell function reportedly correlated with neoantigen-specific CD4+ T cells. In melanoma, neoantigen-specific CD4+ T cells reportedly differed in differentiation state.

The chain is built from TRBV6-6 and TRBJ1-6, with D possibly matching TRBD1 (5 bases). Material: cells from a culture (not recorded whether cultured in vitro). This TCR was recovered from a human donor with melanoma. In nucleotides, the CDR3 is TGTGCCAGCAGTTACCTATCCAGGGATAATTCACCCCTCCACTTT. Protein: CASSYLSRDNSPLHF.